This T cell receptor beta chain emerged from a study of lymphopenia after photon versus proton radiotherapy. Study-level points and caveats: Relative stability marked proton patients; photon patients lost diversity and naive cells.

The germline gives CDR1 SEHNR, CDR2 FQNEAQ (reference sequence). The CDR3 spans 19 residues. Trimming cost V 5 bases and J 1 base, with 26 bases left between them. A note on this clone: Antigen unknown.

Here immunoSEQ multiplex PCR was the method, and the copy in TCRdb shows in-frame clones only, minus some. The profile shows 40,000 to 55,000 clones, roughly 90% of them singletons. The source was peripheral blood, collected from a patient treated with photon-based radiotherapy. This clonotype was obtained from a woman in her forties with cholangiocarcinoma. The rearrangement joins TRBV7-9 to TRBJ2-5; tentative D call: TRBD2 (6 bases). The chain's CDR3 is CASSQRSGPSIFFQETQYF. The CDR3 DNA follows: TGTGCCAGCAGCCAACGGAGCGGGCCATCCATTTTTTTCCAAGAGACCCAGTACTTC.